This passage covers 5 T cell receptor beta chains from one sample sequenced in a study of cytomegalovirus exposure and HLA in healthy donors. The PCR contained 60 Vbeta and 13 Jbeta primers. Measured with immunoSEQ multiplex PCR; TCRdb has only the in-frame clones, and not every one. The sample data list some 70,000 clones. Sequencing was performed on PBMCs. Source of these receptors: a female donor in good health and CMV-seropositive.

V usage is TRBV19 and J usage is TRBJ2-6; TRBD1 aligns across 10 bases. The CDR3 is made up of 17 amino acids. V lost 6 bases to trimming and J lost 4 bases; unmatched junction nucleotides: 9. Per germline, CDR1 LNHDA and CDR2 SQIVND (reference sequence). CDR3 in DNA: TGTGCCAGTAGACTTGGACAGGGGGATCGCGGGGCCAACGTCCTGACTTTC. It codes for CASRLGQGDRGANVLTF.

The V call is TRBV19, the J call TRBJ1-1; D remains unclear. CDR1 is LNHDA, CDR2 SQIVND, per germline (reference sequence). V was trimmed by 5 bases and J by 1 base, leaving 11 bases between them. The CDR3 has 14 residues. The CDR3 spells CASSRRRENTEAFF. Here the CDR3 DNA reads TGTGCCAGTAGTCGTCGACGGGAGAACACTGAAGCTTTCTTT.

V is TRBV2 and J is TRBJ2-1, with D maybe TRBD2 (5 bases). The V end lost 6 bases, the J end lost 0 bases, and 21 bases lay between the germline ends. The CDR3 loop spans 18 amino acids. Per the germline V gene, CDR1 is SNHLY and CDR2 is FYNNEI. In DNA form, the CDR3 reads TGTGCCAGCAGCCCTCGATCCGTAGCGCGCGTCTCCTACAATGAGCAGTTCTTC. Translation: CASSPRSVARVSYNEQFF.

J is TRBJ2-7 and V is TRBV7-9; 9 bases align to TRBD1. This CDR3 is 15 amino acids long. The V segment lost 5 bases and the J segment 2 bases; nucleotides outside the gene matches: 7. The germline V gene encodes CDR1 SEHNR and CDR2 FQNEAQ (reference sequence). DNA of the CDR3: TGTGCCAGCAGCACCACCCGGGACAGGGCCTACGAGCAGTACTTC. Amino acids: CASSTTRDRAYEQYF.

The V gene is TRBV7-8, the J gene TRBJ2-7, with 8 bases that match TRBD2. The CDR3 runs 16 residues. Germline V gene sequence: CDR1 SGHVS, CDR2 FQNEAQ. Trimming cost V 0 bases and J 3 bases; bases outside gene matches: 7. The CDR3 DNA reads as TGTGCCAGCAGCTTAGCAAGGCTAGCGGGCCTCTACGAGCAGTACTTC. It codes for CASSLARLAGLYEQYF.